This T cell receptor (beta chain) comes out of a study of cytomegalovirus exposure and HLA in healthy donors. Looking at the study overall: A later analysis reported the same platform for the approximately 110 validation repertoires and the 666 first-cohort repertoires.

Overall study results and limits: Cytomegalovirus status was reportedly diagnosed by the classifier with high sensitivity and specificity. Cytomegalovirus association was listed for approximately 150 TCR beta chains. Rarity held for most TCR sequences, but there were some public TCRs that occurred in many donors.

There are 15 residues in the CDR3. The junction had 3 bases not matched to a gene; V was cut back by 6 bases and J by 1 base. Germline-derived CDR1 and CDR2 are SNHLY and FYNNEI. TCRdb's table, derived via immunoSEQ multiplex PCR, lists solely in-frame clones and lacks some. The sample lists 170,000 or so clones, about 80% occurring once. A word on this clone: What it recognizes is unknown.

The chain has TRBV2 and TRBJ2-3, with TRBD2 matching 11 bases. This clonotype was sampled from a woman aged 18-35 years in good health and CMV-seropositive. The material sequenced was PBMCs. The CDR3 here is CASSPLAGGTDTQYF. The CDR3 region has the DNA TGTGCCAGCAGCCCACTAGCGGGGGGCACAGATACGCAGTATTTT.